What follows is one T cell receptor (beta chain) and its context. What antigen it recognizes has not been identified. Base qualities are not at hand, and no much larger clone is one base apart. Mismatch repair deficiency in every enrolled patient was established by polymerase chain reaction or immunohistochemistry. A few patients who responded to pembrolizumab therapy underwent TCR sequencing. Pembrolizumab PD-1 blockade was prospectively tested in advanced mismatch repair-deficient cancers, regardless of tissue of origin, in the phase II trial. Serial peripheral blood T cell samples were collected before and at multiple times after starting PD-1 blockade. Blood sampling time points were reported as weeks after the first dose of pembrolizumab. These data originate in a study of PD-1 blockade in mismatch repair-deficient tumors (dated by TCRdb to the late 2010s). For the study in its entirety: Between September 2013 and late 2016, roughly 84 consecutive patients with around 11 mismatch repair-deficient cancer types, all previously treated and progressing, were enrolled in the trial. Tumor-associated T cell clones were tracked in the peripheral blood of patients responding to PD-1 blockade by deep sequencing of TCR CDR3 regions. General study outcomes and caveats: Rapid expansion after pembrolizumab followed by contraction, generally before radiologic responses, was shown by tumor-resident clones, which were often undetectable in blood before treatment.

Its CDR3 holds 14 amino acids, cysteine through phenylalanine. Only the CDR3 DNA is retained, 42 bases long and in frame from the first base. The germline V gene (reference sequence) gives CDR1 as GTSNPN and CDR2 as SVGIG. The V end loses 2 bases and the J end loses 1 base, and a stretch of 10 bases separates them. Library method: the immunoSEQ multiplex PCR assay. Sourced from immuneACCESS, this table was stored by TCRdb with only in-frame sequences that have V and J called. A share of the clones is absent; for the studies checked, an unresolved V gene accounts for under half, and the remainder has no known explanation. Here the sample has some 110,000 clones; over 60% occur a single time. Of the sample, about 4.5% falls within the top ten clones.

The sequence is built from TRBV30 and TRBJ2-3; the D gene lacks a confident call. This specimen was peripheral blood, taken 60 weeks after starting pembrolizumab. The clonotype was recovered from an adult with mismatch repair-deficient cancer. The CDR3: CAWSLSTGTDTQYF. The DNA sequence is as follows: TGTGCCTGGAGTCTGTCGACGGGCACAGATACGCAGTATTTT.